The next 16 T cell receptor beta chains were all read from a single sample in a study of breast tumors, draining lymph nodes, adjacent tissues. From the multiplex PCR reads, TCRdb called clonotypes with MiXCR, one entry per CDR3 protein. Counted here are over 150,000 distinct CDR3 sequences, around 29% occurring once; the ten biggest clones make up 4% to 5.5%. Axillary draining lymph nodes of breast cancer patients supplied the node samples. Sequences were obtained from axillary lymph node tissue. Receptors were obtained from a female donor with breast cancer. Some clones in this sample may be carry-over from other donors' samples.

Ten or more counts support this clonotype. This rearrangement joins TRBV7-9 to TRBJ2-3; D is unresolved. The V gene lost 3 bases and the J gene lost 0 bases, with 1 base spanning the gap. CDR1 is SEHNR and CDR2 is FQNEAQ in the germline V gene (reference sequence). The CDR3 runs to 12 residues. The CDR3 sequence: CASSFSTDTQYF. CDR3 coding DNA: TGTGCCAGCAGCTTTAGCACAGATACGCAGTATTTT.

A remark on this clonotype: A read error is likely, as this CDR3 ends without the conserved phenylalanine or tryptophan. The J gene is TRBJ2-5, the V gene TRBV9; no definite D call. V was trimmed by 0 bases and J by 3 bases, leaving 6 bases between them. CDR3 length: 13 amino acids. Germline loops: CDR1 SGDLS, CDR2 YYNGEE. The CDR3, as DNA: TGTGCCAGCAGCGTAGGAAAGGAAGAGACCCAGTACTCC. It encodes CASSVGKEETQYS.

Ten or more counts support this clonotype. The rearrangement joins TRBV4-1 to TRBJ1-3; 9 bases agree with TRBD1. CDR3 size: 15 residues. CDR1 and CDR2 (germline): MGHRA, YSYEKL. With 4 bases clipped from V and 7 bases from J, the junction kept 8 bases outside the gene matches. The CDR3 sequence: CASSRGTGQGNTIYF. The DNA of the CDR3 is TGCGCCAGCAGCCGAGGGACAGGGCAGGGGAACACCATATATTTT.

In this sample, this clonotype turned up many times. The V call is TRBV28, the J call TRBJ1-6; 11 nucleotides align to TRBD1. The CDR3 runs to 16 residues. V trimming: 5 bases; J trimming: 10 bases; junction bases outside the gene matches: 10. Germline V gene lookup returns CDR1 MDHEN and CDR2 SYDVKM. The CDR3 reads CASSDRTGGALSPLHF. The CDR3 DNA sequence: TGTGCCAGCAGTGACCGGACAGGGGGCGCTTTATCACCCCTCCACTTT. Variable domain in full (rest from reference TRBV28 and TRBJ1-6): DVKVTQSSRYLVKRTGEKVFLECVQDMDHENMFWYRQDPGLGLRLIYFSYDVKMKEKGDIPEGYSVSREKKERFSLILESASTNQTSMYLCASSDRTGGALSPLHFGNGTRLTVT.

The chain recombines TRBV20-1 with TRBJ1-3; D unresolved. Per germline, CDR1 DFQATT and CDR2 SNEGSKA (reference sequence). The CDR3 has 13 residues. V lost 5 bases to trimming and J lost 4 bases, with 12 bases between them. The CDR3 DNA follows: TGCAGTGCTCGTACGCCGGGGGGAAACACCATATATTTT. The encoded protein is CSARTPGGNTIYF.

There are many counts of this clonotype. The CDR3: CSVGGDFYGYTF. For the CDR3, the DNA is TGCAGCGTTGGAGGGGACTTCTATGGCTACACCTTC. The rearrangement links TRBV29-1 to TRBJ1-2, with D maybe TRBD1 (5 bases). V was pared by 4 bases and J by 4 bases, with 10 bases between. Germline assignment: CDR1 SQVTM and CDR2 ANQGSEA. CDR3 length: 12 residues.

The chain's CDR3 is CASIERGLSNQPQHF. CDR3 DNA sequence: TGTGCCAGCATTGAAAGGGGCCTTAGCAATCAGCCCCAGCATTTT. The genes are TRBV6-4 and TRBJ1-5, with D perhaps matching TRBD1 (5 bases). The CDR3 spans 15 residues. Germline V lookup: CDR1 MRHNA, CDR2 SNTAGT. Trimming removed 7 bases from V and 0 bases from J, with 13 bases in between.

Comments on this clonotype: A much larger clone sits a single nucleotide away, making a read error possible. J is TRBJ2-5 and V is TRBV4-1; D is perhaps TRBD1 or TRBD2 (6 bases each). V was pared by 7 bases and J by 4 bases, with 16 bases between. CDR1 and CDR2 (germline): MGHRA, YSYEKL. This CDR3 contains 14 residues. DNA for the CDR3: TGCGCCAGCAAGAAGACTAAGGGGGGAGAGACCCAGTACTTC. It is translated as CASKKTKGGETQYF.

This clonotype has ten or more counts. The chain links TRBV30 to TRBJ2-7; 10 bases are shared with TRBD2. The CDR3 contains 15 residues. The germline V gene encodes CDR1 GTSNPN and CDR2 SVGIG (reference sequence). J was trimmed by 5 bases and V by 3 bases; bases with no gene match: 10. The CDR3 reads CAWRVAGGSADEQYF. The CDR3 DNA reads TGTGCCTGGAGAGTAGCGGGGGGTTCGGCGGACGAGCAGTACTTC.

This clonotype was recorded many times. The genes are TRBV7-9 and TRBJ1-2, with 7 positions matching TRBD1. The germline CDR1 and CDR2 sequences are SEHNR and FQNEAQ (reference sequence). The CDR3 has 13 residues. V was pared by 6 bases and J by 4 bases, with 5 bases of the junction left unmatched. The CDR3, as DNA: TGTGCCAGCAGTCGACAGGGAGGCTATGGCTACACCTTC. It translates to CASSRQGGYGYTF.

This clonotype occurred many times. This chain uses TRBV19 with TRBJ2-2; tentatively, D is TRBD2 (5 bases). With 3 bases removed from V and 4 bases from J, the gap between germline ends came to 12 bases. This CDR3 comprises 15 residues. Germline lookup yields CDR1 LNHDA and CDR2 SQIVND (reference sequence). CDR3 residues: CASSMRAHGTGELFF. CDR3 in DNA: TGTGCCAGTAGTATGAGGGCCCACGGCACCGGGGAGCTGTTTTTT. The whole variable domain, remainder taken from reference TRBV19 and TRBJ2-2, is DGGITQSPKYLFRKEGQNVTLSCEQNLNHDAMYWYRQDPGQGLRLIYYSQIVNDFQKGDIAEGYSVSREKKESFPLTVTSAQKNPTAFYLCASSMRAHGTGELFFGEGSRLTVL.

This clonotype was recorded many times. This chain links TRBV30 with TRBJ1-2, with 7 bases identical to TRBD1. The CDR3 extends over 14 amino acids. Germline trimming cut 4 bases from V and 4 bases from J; bases unmatched to any gene: 9. Per germline, CDR1 GTSNPN and CDR2 SVGIG (reference sequence). This CDR3 is CAWTERGQSYGYTF. For the CDR3, the DNA is TGTGCCTGGACTGAAAGGGGACAGTCCTATGGCTACACCTTC.

The CDR3 nucleotides read TGCTGCGCTAACCTCAGGGGAACCCTCCAAGAGACCCAGTACTTC. This sequence encodes CCANLRGTLQETQYF. The rearrangement links TRBV20-1 to TRBJ2-5; a possible D gene is TRBD1 (6 bases). The germline V gene has CDR1 DFQATT and CDR2 SNEGSKA (reference sequence). The CDR3 contains 15 residues.

At least ten counts were recorded for this clonotype. CDR3: CAISESIAGVKNEQYF. CDR3 DNA: TGTGCCATCAGTGAGTCTATAGCGGGAGTAAAGAACGAGCAGTACTTC. V gene TRBV10-3 combines with J gene TRBJ2-7; 9 bases line up with TRBD2. V lost 0 bases to trimming and J lost 5 bases; unmatched junction nucleotides: 8. The CDR3 runs to 16 residues. Germline loops: CDR1 ENHRY, CDR2 SYGVKD.

Details on this clonotype: At one end the junction does not follow the germline gene, possibly because of a read error. This chain connects TRBV29-1 to TRBJ1-1; 8 bases are a match to TRBD1. The CDR3 consists of 14 residues. Germline V gives CDR1 SQVTM, CDR2 ANQGSEA. CDR3 in amino acids: CSVVKDRANTEAFF. Written as DNA, the CDR3 is TGCAGCGTGGTTAAGGACAGGGCGAACACTGAGGCTTTCTTT. The variable domain in full, completed from reference TRBV29-1 and TRBJ1-1, reads SAVISQKPSRDICQRGTSLTIQCQVDSQVTMMFWYRQQPGQSLTLIATANQGSEATYESGFVIDKFPISRPNLTFSTLTVSNMSPEDSSIYLCSVVKDRANTEAFFGQGTRLTVV.

This chain joins TRBV5-1 and TRBJ1-3; D is undetermined. CDR3 length: 16 residues. Germline values: CDR1 SGHRS, CDR2 YFSETQ. V was pared by 0 bases and J by 4 bases, with 14 bases between. The CDR3 sequence: CASSLGSMAQGNTIYF. In nucleotides, the CDR3 is TGCGCCAGCAGCTTGGGATCGATGGCCCAGGGAAACACCATATATTTT. The full variable domain, in which reference TRBV5-1 and TRBJ1-3 provide the parts outside the CDR3, is KAGVTQTPRYLIKTRGQQVTLSCSPISGHRSVSWYQQTPGQGLQFLFEYFSETQRNKGNFPGRFSGRQFSNSRSEMNVSTLELGDSALYLCASSLGSMAQGNTIYFGEGSWLTVV.